The present TCR beta chain was sequenced within a study of blood T cell repertoires in COVID-19. Study in general: Both acute and convalescent COVID-19 samples were obtained from the United States, Italy and Spain. The analysed material was cDNA or gDNA that came from T cells, B-cell-depleted T cells, or PBMCs.

Original processing methods: Nucleated cell counts were estimated from reference gene primer amplification. TCRdb's table, derived via immunoSEQ multiplex PCR, lists solely in-frame clones and lacks some. The DNA gave D and trimming, while V, J and clone size come from that table. This sample carries fewer than 250,000 clones, 89% of them seen once, and the ten largest clones take more than 4.5%. Germline V gives CDR1 LNHDA, CDR2 SQIVND (reference sequence). The ends were cut back, 3 bases at V and 5 bases at J, with 13 bases in the middle. This CDR3 has 15 amino acids. What was sequenced was peripheral blood. The receptor comes from a woman in her thirties or forties with acute or convalescent COVID-19. The chain carries TRBV19 and TRBJ2-2; D might be TRBD2 (5 bases). CDR3 sequence (DNA): TGTGCCAGTAGTATTGGGGAGCGACGGACCGGGGAGCTGTTTTTT. Translated: CASSIGERRTGELFF.